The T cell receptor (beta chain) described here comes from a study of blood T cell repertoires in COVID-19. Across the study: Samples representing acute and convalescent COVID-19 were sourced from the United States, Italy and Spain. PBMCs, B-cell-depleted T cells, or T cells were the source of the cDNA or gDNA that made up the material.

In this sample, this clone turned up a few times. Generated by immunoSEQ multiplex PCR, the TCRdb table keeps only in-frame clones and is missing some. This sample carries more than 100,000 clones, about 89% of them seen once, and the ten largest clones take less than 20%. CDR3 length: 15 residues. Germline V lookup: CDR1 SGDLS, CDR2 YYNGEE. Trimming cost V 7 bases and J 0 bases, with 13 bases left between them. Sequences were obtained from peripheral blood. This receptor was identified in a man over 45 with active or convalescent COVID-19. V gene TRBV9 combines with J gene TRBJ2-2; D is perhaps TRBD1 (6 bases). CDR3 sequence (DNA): TGTGCCAGCGGGGGCGGAGGAACGAACACCGGGGAGCTGTTTTTT. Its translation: CASGGGGTNTGELFF.